This T cell receptor (beta chain) originates from a study of T cell repertoires in cytomegalovirus infection. TCRdb analysed the reads with MiXCR anew, one entry per CDR3 protein. The table has roughly 170,000 distinct CDR3 sequences, less than 25% seen once. Germline V gives CDR1 LGHNT, CDR2 FRNRAP. This CDR3 comprises 14 residues. The V end lost 2 bases, the J end lost 0 bases, and 6 bases lay between the germline ends. Notes on the study in general: In two of eight donors, the top clonotype was HLA-C-restricted CMV-specific.

This clonotype showed up just a few times. The antigen is undetermined. Sequencing used CD8+ T cells from cultured PBMCs, obtained from culture after CMV antigen stimulation. This receptor was taken from a human donor in good health (CMV status not recorded). Some clones in this sample may be carry-over from other donors' samples. The chain has TRBV12-5 and TRBJ2-3, with D possibly matching TRBD1 (6 bases). The CDR3 nucleotides read TGTGCTAGTGGTTTGCAGGGGAGCACAGATACGCAGTATTTT. Translation gives CASGLQGSTDTQYF.